The clone carrying this T cell receptor beta chain was detected only a few times. The target antigen is unknown. The sample comes from a study of Ad26.COV2.S vaccination and SARS-CoV-2 variants. As for the study in general: Ad26.COV2.S arm of COV1001 included the donor. Study findings and constraints: In vaccinated individuals, spike-specific CD8+ and CD4+ T cell responses reportedly displayed substantial breadth. Vaccine and placebo groups showed comparable non-spike TCR breadth.

Treatment given: some 20 received Ad26.COV2.S at low or high dose, single or two shots; about 5 received placebo; per-sample allocation not given. Sample collection was performed on day 63 after the first vaccine or placebo injection. Repertoires were generated with immunoSEQ multiplex PCR, while TCRdb's copy carries only in-frame clones and drops some. Of around 400,000 clones listed, 83% were seen once; the top ten hold around 7.3%. This specimen was peripheral blood, taken in a trial of Ad26.COV2.S vaccine versus placebo. The sequence was collected from a person aged 18 to 65 who received the Ad26.COV2.S COVID-19 vaccine or a placebo.

DNA for the CDR3: TGTGCTAGTTCCCTAGCGGGCACCTACGAGCAGTACTTC. Its protein product is CASSLAGTYEQYF. This chain uses TRBV12-5 with TRBJ2-7, with 8 bases matching TRBD2. Germline CDR1 LGHNT, CDR2 FRNRAP. The length of the CDR3 is 13 residues. V dropped 8 bases and J dropped 2; count of bases not matched to a gene: 5.